This T cell receptor beta chain originates from a study of blood T cell repertoires in COVID-19. Libraries were prepared by immunoSEQ multiplex PCR; TCRdb keeps only in-frame clonotypes and omits some of them. The table records 100,000 to 150,000 clones, 84% of them present only once. The CDR3 totals 14 residues. Trimming at V came to 4 bases and at J to 7 bases, leaving 7 bases not matched to a gene. From germline, CDR1 is LNHDA and CDR2 SQIVND (reference sequence). This sequence originates from a woman older than 75 with acute or convalescent COVID-19. The sequenced sample was peripheral blood. The chain uses TRBV19 and TRBJ1-5; TRBD1 matches 7 bases. In DNA form, the CDR3 reads TGTGCCAGTAGTAGGGACAGATCAAGACAGCCCCAGCATTTT. Its translation: CASSRDRSRQPQHF.